This T cell receptor (beta chain) derives from a study of identifying expanded T cells in peripheral blood. No infections or other immune events were documented during collection. Sequencing was performed with immunoSEQ multiplex PCR; in TCRdb, only in-frame clones are kept and a portion is missing. The sample records 110,000 or so clones, approximately 90% being singletons. As regards this clone: Its antigen is still unknown.

The ends were cut back, 4 bases at V and 1 base at J, with 8 bases in the middle. The CDR3 runs to 14 residues. Germline V gene data show CDR1 as SGHNT and CDR2 as YYREEE (reference sequence). Broader study findings: Differentially abundant clones: around 1.2 between replicates, approximately 15 at two to three weeks, over 18 at four. Clone count variance between roughly two-week samples rose with total template count.

The V call is TRBV5-4, the J call TRBJ1-4; weak D call: TRBD1 (5 bases). The sequenced sample consisted of blood. The receptor was isolated from a person aged 18 to 75 in good health. The CDR3 nucleotides read TGTGCCAGCAGCAGGGACCAAACTAATGAAAAACTGTTTTTT. This encodes CASSRDQTNEKLFF.